One sample yielded the 28 T cell receptor beta chains listed below, sequenced in a study of preoperative IRX-2 immunotherapy in early breast cancer. Here immunoSEQ multiplex PCR was the method, and the copy in TCRdb shows in-frame clones only, minus some. Of fewer than 3,500 clones in the sample, over 60% were seen once. Described treatment: preoperative locoregional IRX-2 cytokine immunotherapy. The sequencing here drew on tumor tissue, taken after IRX-2 immunotherapy. The receptors come from a human donor with breast cancer.

The chain carries TRBV6-8 and TRBJ1-1; D remains unclear. CDR1 is MNHGY and CDR2 is SAAAGT in the germline V gene. The CDR3 covers 16 residues. V was clipped by 2 bases and J by 4 bases, with 17 bases between them. The CDR3 nucleotides are TGTGCCAGCAGTTACAGTCTCCGGGCGGAGAGCACTGAAGCTTTCTTT. Residues: CASSYSLRAESTEAFF.

The rearrangement joins TRBV11-3 to TRBJ2-5; D is possibly TRBD1 (6 bases). Deletions cut 3 bases from V and 5 bases from J, with 16 bases between. This CDR3 comprises 15 residues. In germline, CDR1 is SGHNT, CDR2 YENEEA. The CDR3 loop is CASSLGAAGDETQYF. The DNA of the CDR3 is TGTGCCAGCAGCTTGGGGGCCGCGGGCGATGAGACCCAGTACTTC.

This chain links TRBV29-1 with TRBJ1-2; 9 positions agree with TRBD1. The CDR3 contains 14 residues. Trimming at V came to 4 bases and at J to 4 bases, leaving 7 bases not matched to a gene. CDR1 SQVTM and CDR2 ANQGSEA come from the germline V gene. The CDR3 DNA is TGCAGCGTTGCCCCGACAGGGGGTACCTATGGCTACACCTTC. This encodes CSVAPTGGTYGYTF.

The V call is TRBV28, the J call TRBJ2-7; no clear D gene. Looked up from germline, CDR1 is MDHEN and CDR2 is SYDVKM. V shed 3 bases and J shed 0 bases, with 9 bases lying between them. This CDR3 comprises 14 residues. Here the CDR3 reads CASSFGGSSYEQYV. The CDR3 DNA reads TGTGCCAGCAGTTTTGGCGGAAGCTCCTACGAGCAGTACGTC.

This chain links TRBV5-1 with TRBJ2-7; D not resolved. The ends were cut back, 7 bases at V and 0 bases at J, with 14 bases in the middle. CDR1 and CDR2 from the germline V gene are SGHRS and YFSETQ. CDR3 length: 14 residues. This chain's CDR3 is CASRVGWDSYEQYF. The CDR3 nucleotides are TGCGCCAGCCGTGTAGGGTGGGACTCCTACGAGCAGTACTTC. The full variable domain, with the rest looked up from reference TRBV5-1 and TRBJ2-7, is KAGVTQTPRYLIKTRGQQVTLSCSPISGHRSVSWYQQTPGQGLQFLFEYFSETQRNKGNFPGRFSGRQFSNSRSEMNVSTLELGDSALYLCASRVGWDSYEQYFGPGTRLTVT.

This clone was seen just once. The gene calls are TRBV18 and TRBJ2-6; D is undetermined. This CDR3 contains 19 residues. Germline lookup yields CDR1 KGHSH and CDR2 LQKENI. Trimming stripped 1 base from V and 0 bases from J, with 16 bases between. The CDR3, as DNA: TGTGCCAGCTCACCACTTGGGCGCCAGCCGATCTCTGGGGCCAACGTCCTGACTTTC. Its protein is CASSPLGRQPISGANVLTF.

The J gene is TRBJ1-3, the V gene TRBV6-8, with a tentative D call TRBD1 (5 bases). Germline loops: CDR1 MNHGY, CDR2 SAAAGT. V shed 5 bases and J shed 1 base, with 9 bases lying between them. This CDR3 has 14 residues. CDR3 loop: CASSRGSSGNTIYF. As DNA, the CDR3 is TGTGCCAGCAGTAGGGGTTCATCTGGAAACACCATATATTTT.

The gene calls are TRBV18 and TRBJ2-3; a weak D match, TRBD2 (5 bases). The CDR3 length is 13 residues. The V gene lost 3 bases and the J gene lost 8 bases, with 12 bases spanning the gap. Germline lookup yields CDR1 KGHSH and CDR2 LQKENI. This CDR3 reads CASSPVPGGTQYF. In DNA, the CDR3 is TGTGCCAGCTCACCTGTCCCCGGAGGTACGCAGTATTTT.

The chain couples TRBV6-8 to TRBJ1-2; D is undetermined. Trimming removed 6 bases at V and 4 bases at J, with 9 bases between. CDR1 is MNHGY, CDR2 SAAAGT, per germline. The length of the CDR3 is 12 residues. The CDR3 coding sequence is TGTGCCAGCAGCAATGAACGCTATGGCTACACCTTC. It specifies CASSNERYGYTF.

V gene TRBV5-1 combines with J gene TRBJ2-5, with D perhaps matching TRBD1 (7 bases). Germline lookup yields CDR1 SGHRS and CDR2 YFSETQ. The V end lost 6 bases, the J end lost 5 bases, and 17 bases lay between the germline ends. This CDR3 spans 14 amino acids. The CDR3 nucleotides read TGCGCCAGCACGACAGGGACGGCGGGGGAGACCCAGTACTTC. Its protein is CASTTGTAGETQYF.

CDR3 in DNA: TGTGCCAGCAGAATAGCGGGGGGGCAAGCAGATACGCAGTATTTT. Amino acid sequence: CASRIAGGQADTQYF. V gene TRBV6-8 combines with J gene TRBJ2-3; TRBD2 aligns across 11 bases. CDR3 length: 15 residues. Trimming at V came to 6 bases and at J to 4 bases, leaving 6 bases not matched to a gene. Germline V gene data show CDR1 as MNHGY and CDR2 as SAAAGT.

The chain has TRBV19 and TRBJ1-1, with TRBD1 as a possible D gene (5 bases). The germline V gene has CDR1 LNHDA and CDR2 SQIVND (reference sequence). V was pared by 9 bases and J by 0 bases, with 11 bases between. The CDR3 is 13 amino acids. CDR3 bases: TGTGCCAGCCAAGGGACGCTGAACACTGAAGCTTTCTTT. Protein product: CASQGTLNTEAFF. The variable domain in full, with the rest retrieved from reference TRBV19 and TRBJ1-1, is DGGITQSPKYLFRKEGQNVTLSCEQNLNHDAMYWYRQDPGQGLRLIYYSQIVNDFQKGDIAEGYSVSREKKESFPLTVTSAQKNPTAFYLCASQGTLNTEAFFGQGTRLTVV.

The sequenced CDR3 bases are TGTGCCATCAGTGAGTCCGGGACAGGGGTCTACAATGAGCAGTTC. As protein: CAISESGTGVYNEQF. The full CDR3 reads CAISESGTGVYNEQFF. The J gene is TRBJ2-1, the V gene TRBV10-3; 10 bases line up with TRBD1. The read finishes 1 residue shy of the CDR3 end, and the germline J gene is used to complete it. The CDR3 totals 16 residues. V shed 0 bases and J 3 bases; nucleotides not matched to a gene: 2. Germline CDR1 and CDR2: ENHRY and SYGVKD.

This clone was seen a handful of times. V gene TRBV11-3 combines with J gene TRBJ2-3, with 11 bases fitting TRBD2. The germline V gene encodes CDR1 SGHNT and CDR2 YENEEA. The CDR3 is 17 amino acids. J was trimmed by 4 bases and V by 6 bases; bases with no gene match: 12. Here the CDR3 reads CASSFDLGLADADTQYF. In nucleotides, the CDR3 is TGTGCCAGCAGTTTTGATTTGGGACTAGCGGACGCAGATACGCAGTATTTT. Looking up the rest from reference TRBV11-3 and TRBJ2-3 gives the full variable domain: EAGVVQSPRYKIIEKKQPVAFWCNPISGHNTLYWYLQNLGQGPELLIRYENEEAVDDSQLPKDRFSAERLKGVDSTLKIQPAELGDSAVYLCASSFDLGLADADTQYFGPGTRLTVL.

V usage is TRBV6-1 and J usage is TRBJ1-2; 7 nucleotides match TRBD1. CDR1 and CDR2 (germline): MNHNS, SASEGT. J lost 5 bases, V lost 1 base, and 10 bases had no gene match. The CDR3 has 16 residues. In DNA form, the CDR3 reads TGTGCCAGCAGTGAAGAGGGGGCGCAGGTCTATTATGGCTACACCTTC. This gives the protein CASSEEGAQVYYGYTF.

The chain combines TRBV18 with TRBJ2-2; D not resolved. This CDR3 comprises 14 residues. Per the germline V gene, CDR1 is KGHSH and CDR2 is LQKENI. Trimming took 0 bases from V and 5 from J, leaving 7 bases between them. DNA of the CDR3: TGTGCCAGCTCACCACCGGAGAGGACCGGGGAGCTGTTTTTT. It encodes CASSPPERTGELFF. Together with reference TRBV18 and TRBJ2-2, the CDR3 gives the full variable domain: NAGVMQNPRHLVRRRGQEARLRCSPMKGHSHVYWYRQLPEEGLKFMVYLQKENIIDESGMPKERFSAEFPKEGPSILRIQQVVRGDSAAYFCASSPPERTGELFFGEGSRLTVL.

The chain recombines TRBV1 with TRBJ1-5; the table's D call of TRBD1 was not tested on the DNA. TRBV1 is listed as a pseudogene. The CDR3 runs to 16 residues. CDR3 amino acids: CASSQSGQGALQPQHF. The CDR3 DNA follows: TGCGCCAGCAGCCAATCTGGACAGGGGGCTTTGCAGCCCCAGCATTTT.

V usage is TRBV18 and J usage is TRBJ1-4; 8 bases are a match to TRBD1. The germline gives CDR1 KGHSH, CDR2 LQKENI. The CDR3 length is 17 residues. V lost 3 bases to trimming and J lost 8 bases; unmatched junction nucleotides: 14. For the CDR3, the DNA is TGTGCCAGCTCACCCACAGGGGGAGGAGGAGGTAACGAAAAACTGTTTTTT. Translation gives CASSPTGGGGGNEKLFF.

The J gene is TRBJ1-1, the V gene TRBV28; D is ambiguous. The germline CDR1 and CDR2 sequences are MDHEN and SYDVKM. Trimming shortened V by 6 bases and J by 3 bases, and 11 bases separated the two germline ends. The CDR3 has 13 residues. The CDR3 region is CASRGYVDTEAFF. The CDR3, as DNA: TGTGCCAGCAGGGGGTATGTAGACACTGAAGCTTTCTTT.

CDR3 sequence reads: CASSPLSGDEQYF. CDR3 sequence (DNA): TGTGCCAGCTCACCACTATCAGGAGACGAGCAGTACTTC. V gene TRBV18 combines with J gene TRBJ2-7; no firm D call. Trimming cost V 1 base and J 5 bases, with 9 bases left between them. Per germline, CDR1 KGHSH and CDR2 LQKENI. This CDR3 contains 13 residues.

The chain is built from TRBV6-8 and TRBJ1-4; TRBD1 might be the D (6 bases). CDR1 is MNHGY, CDR2 SAAAGT, per germline. V lost 5 bases, J lost 7 bases, and 14 bases lay in between. The CDR3 is 14 residues long. The CDR3 protein is CASSDRGAAEKLFF. CDR3 coding DNA: TGTGCCAGCAGTGACCGGGGGGCGGCTGAAAAACTGTTTTTT.

This clone has just a few counts. The chain uses TRBV29-1 and TRBJ1-1; D gene uncertain. The CDR3 length is 12 residues. Germline V gene data show CDR1 as SQVTM and CDR2 as ANQGSEA. The CDR3 DNA reads as TGCAGTATTAAGTCCGGCTACACTGAAGCTTTCTTT. It is translated as CSIKSGYTEAFF.

On this clone: Compared with germline, one end of the junction differs, possibly owing to a read error. The rearrangement uses TRBV6-8 and TRBJ1-1; D gene unclear. This CDR3 is 13 amino acids long. The germline gives CDR1 MNHGY, CDR2 SAAAGT. CDR3 in amino acids: CAISVQMGTEAFF. In nucleotides, the CDR3 is TGTGCCATCAGTGTACAGATGGGCACTGAAGCTTTCTTT.

V usage is TRBV19 and J usage is TRBJ1-1; 10 positions match TRBD1. V was pared by 3 bases and J by 6 bases, with 7 bases of the junction left unmatched. CDR3 size: 15 residues. Germline CDR1 and CDR2: LNHDA and SQIVND (reference sequence). The DNA for the CDR3 is TGTGCCAGTAGTATGGGGACAGGGGCGGGGGCTGAAGCTTTCTTT. It specifies CASSMGTGAGAEAFF. Using reference TRBV19 and TRBJ1-1 for the parts outside the CDR3, the full variable domain is DGGITQSPKYLFRKEGQNVTLSCEQNLNHDAMYWYRQDPGQGLRLIYYSQIVNDFQKGDIAEGYSVSREKKESFPLTVTSAQKNPTAFYLCASSMGTGAGAEAFFGQGTRLTVV.

The sample holds one count of this clone. CDR3 DNA: TGTGCCAGCAGTTCCCTGACAGGTTCCTACGAGCAGTACTTC. Residues: CASSSLTGSYEQYF. This chain connects TRBV6-8 to TRBJ2-7; possible D gene TRBD1, 6 bases. The V and J ends lost 4 bases and 1 base respectively, with 11 bases between them. In germline, CDR1 is MNHGY, CDR2 SAAAGT. This CDR3 comprises 14 residues.

The CDR3 nucleotides read TGCGCCAGCAGCCAAACACTCTCGGACAGGGCGAGTCAGCCCCAGCATTTT. This codes for CASSQTLSDRASQPQHF. This chain uses TRBV4-1 with TRBJ1-5; 8 bases agree with TRBD1. This CDR3 is 17 amino acids long. Germline V lookup: CDR1 MGHRA, CDR2 YSYEKL. J was trimmed by 6 bases and V by 2 bases; bases with no gene match: 12.

This clone appeared a few times. The J gene is TRBJ1-4, the V gene TRBV14; TRBD1 is a possible D gene (6 bases). This CDR3 region has 14 residues. Germline lookup yields CDR1 SGHDN and CDR2 FVKESK. The V and J ends lost 6 bases and 7 bases respectively, with 15 bases between them. The CDR3 nucleotides read TGTGCCAGCAGTTTACAGGGAGAGTCTGAAAAACTGTTTTTT. This gives the protein CASSLQGESEKLFF.

The chain couples TRBV6-8 to TRBJ2-4, with TRBD2 as a possible D gene (6 bases). This CDR3 is built from 16 residues. V was cut by 1 base and J by 3 bases, with 13 bases left in between. Germline V gives CDR1 MNHGY, CDR2 SAAAGT. The CDR3 bases are TGTGCCAGCAGTTACTTCGGGGGTTTGGGCAAAAACATTCAGTACTTC. Residues: CASSYFGGLGKNIQYF.